Sequencing of this TCR beta chain was carried out in a study of T cells after yellow fever vaccination. Study outcomes and limitations: Primary-vaccination clones mostly resurfaced post-booster (approximately 96% CD4, about 87% CD8).

With V trimmed by 6 bases and J by 4 bases, 11 bases remained unmatched. This CDR3 has 15 amino acids. Synthesis of TCR cDNA relied on 5'RACE template switching, which attached a universal primer site and UMIs. TCRdb called the 5' RACE reads again in MiXCR, with one record for every CDR3 protein. The sample records 300,000 to 350,000 distinct CDR3 sequences, 7% to 9% being singletons. With regard to this clonotype: Its antigen is currently unknown.

This receptor was taken from a man younger than 35 who received the YFV17D yellow fever vaccine. The J gene is TRBJ1-1, the V gene TRBV12-3 or TRBV12-4; TRBD1 agrees at 7 bases. Sequenced material: PBMCs, taken about 49 days after the first yellow fever vaccination. CDR3 protein: CASSRRKGALTEAFF. In nucleotides, the CDR3 is TGTGCCAGCAGCCGCCGGAAGGGGGCTCTCACTGAAGCTTTCTTT.